The 10 T cell receptor beta chains reported below all come from one sample, sequenced in a study of beta chain features in type 1 diabetes. Notes on the study in general: Across all four CD4+ subsets, people with type 1 diabetes showed modestly shorter TCRB CDR3s.

Which antigens these TCRs recognize remains unknown. Expressed TCRB transcripts got sequenced, as all isolated RNA was reverse transcribed. TCRdb's copy holds only in-frame clones and misses some; the assay was immunoSEQ multiplex PCR. The sample shows more than 550,000 clones, more than 12% of them seen only once. Sequenced input: naive CD4+ T cells from blood. These receptors were collected from a man aged 18 to 35 with type 1 diabetes.

This sequence joins TRBV6-5 and TRBJ2-7; unclear D gene. The germline V and J ends were trimmed by 8 bases and 0 bases, with 8 bases remaining between them. The CDR3 consists of 12 residues. Germline loops: CDR1 MNHEY, CDR2 SVGAGI. In DNA form, the CDR3 reads TGTGCCAGCCATGCAGCCTCCTACGAGCAGTACTTC. Its translation is CASHAASYEQYF.

In its sample, this clone was seen a few times. This rearrangement joins TRBV27 to TRBJ2-7, with D possibly TRBD1 on 6 matching bases. The germline V and J ends were trimmed by 5 bases and 3 bases, with 8 bases remaining between them. The CDR3 is 12 amino acids. Germline CDR1 is MNHEY and CDR2 is SMNVEV (reference sequence). CDR3 region: CASSIRGYEQYF. The DNA of the CDR3 is TGTGCCAGCAGTATCAGGGGCTACGAGCAGTACTTC.

The J gene is TRBJ1-5, the V gene TRBV11-2, with a possible D match to TRBD1 (6 bases). The length of the CDR3 is 16 residues. The V gene lost 4 bases and the J gene lost 4 bases, with 17 bases spanning the gap. Germline loops: CDR1 SGHAT, CDR2 FQNNGV. This chain's CDR3 is CASSSGIWGRNQPQHF. The CDR3 nucleotides read TGTGCCAGCAGCTCCGGAATATGGGGGCGAAATCAGCCCCAGCATTTT.

V and J are TRBV6-5 and TRBJ2-2; D is possibly TRBD1 (5 bases). Germline V gene data show CDR1 as MNHEY and CDR2 as SVGAGI. The V end was cut by 4 bases, the J end by 0 bases, with 9 bases between. The CDR3 is made up of 15 amino acids. This CDR3 reads CASSLWTTNTGELFF. Here the CDR3 DNA reads TGTGCCAGCAGTTTATGGACAACGAACACCGGGGAGCTGTTTTTT.

CDR3 DNA sequence: TGTGCCTGGAGTGGGGTGGTAAATGAGCAGTTCTTC. Translation gives CAWSGVVNEQFF. J is TRBJ2-1 and V is TRBV30; D remains unclear. Looked up from germline, CDR1 is GTSNPN and CDR2 is SVGIG (reference sequence). The length of the CDR3 is 12 residues. Between the trimmed V and J ends, which lost 1 base and 7 bases, there was a span of 8 bases.

J is TRBJ2-7 and V is TRBV29-1, with D possibly called TRBD1 or TRBD2 (6 bases each). This CDR3 region has 14 residues. V gave up 4 bases and J gave up 5 bases, with 18 bases separating them. Germline CDR1 and CDR2: SQVTM and ANQGSEA. The CDR3: CSVAGMGGADEQYF. The CDR3 bases are TGCAGCGTTGCCGGTATGGGGGGCGCGGACGAGCAGTACTTC.

The chain joins TRBV2 to TRBJ2-1; 9 nucleotides match TRBD2. Germline trimming cut 0 bases from V and 6 bases from J; bases unmatched to any gene: 3. The CDR3 extends over 15 amino acids. The germline CDR1 and CDR2 sequences are SNHLY and FYNNEI. This chain's CDR3 is CASSEASGRSNEQFF. The CDR3 DNA sequence: TGTGCCAGCAGTGAAGCAAGCGGGAGGTCCAATGAGCAGTTCTTC.

This clone was recorded only once. This chain connects TRBV4-3 to TRBJ2-3; 12 bases fit TRBD2. The CDR3 sequence is 17 residues long. J lost 4 bases, V lost 4 bases, and 9 bases had no gene match. Per germline, CDR1 LGHNA and CDR2 YSLEER. CDR3 in amino acids: CASSRGSSGGAADTQYF. The DNA for the CDR3 is TGCGCCAGCAGCCGCGGGTCTAGCGGGGGGGCCGCAGATACGCAGTATTTT.

V is TRBV5-1 and J is TRBJ2-1, with TRBD2 matching over 8 bases. Germline loops: CDR1 SGHRS, CDR2 YFSETQ. The CDR3 has 18 residues. The J segment lost 0 bases and the V segment lost 3 bases, leaving 11 bases of the junction unmatched. DNA for the CDR3: TGCGCCAGCAGCTCCTTCAGCGGGAGATGGGGCTCCTACAATGAGCAGTTCTTC. Protein product: CASSSFSGRWGSYNEQFF.

The rearrangement uses TRBV7-4 and TRBJ1-5; D unresolved. V was shortened by 1 base and J by 8 bases, with 3 bases between the two germline ends. Germline CDR1 and CDR2: SGHVT and SQSDAQ. This CDR3 has 11 amino acids. CDR3 sequence: CASSLGKPQHF. The DNA for the CDR3 is TGTGCCAGCAGCTTAGGGAAGCCCCAGCATTTT. The full variable domain, with the rest looked up from reference TRBV7-4 and TRBJ1-5, is GAGVSQSPRYKVAKRGRDVALRCDSISGHVTLYWYRQTLGQGSEVLTYSQSDAQRDKSGRPSGRFSAERPERSVSTLKIQRTEQGDSAVYLCASSLGKPQHFGDGTRLSIL.